Presented here are 31 T cell receptor beta chains from one specimen sequenced in a study of Graves' ophthalmopathy and Graves' hyperthyroidism. RNA transcripts yielded amplified TCR beta CDR3 regions. RT-PCR in the first round used HTBI primers; a second-round multiplex PCR followed. TCRdb reprocessed the multiplex PCR reads with MiXCR, giving one entry per CDR3 protein. Among some 350,000 distinct CDR3 sequences listed, 17% were seen once. Sequenced input: peripheral blood. The receptors were gathered from an adult woman with stable Graves' hyperthyroidism.

CDR3 sequence (DNA): TGTGCCAGCAGTTTAAGTCAGATTCTGAACACTGAAGCTTTCTTT. Translation: CASSLSQILNTEAFF. The chain employs TRBV12-3 or TRBV12-4 and TRBJ1-1; no clear D gene. This CDR3 is 15 amino acids long. Trimming stripped 2 bases from V and 0 bases from J, with 10 bases between.

As concerns this clonotype: A much bigger clone sits one base away, suggesting this may be a read error. The V and J genes are TRBV7-2 and TRBJ1-5; tentatively, D is TRBD1 (5 bases). This CDR3 has 15 amino acids. CDR1 and CDR2 from the germline V gene are SGHTA and FQGNSA. The CDR3: CASSLAGVGNQPQQF. In DNA, the CDR3 is TGTGCCAGCAGCTTAGCGGGGGTGGGCAATCAGCCCCAGCAGTTT.

Many counts were recorded for this clonotype. The chain uses TRBV7-2 and TRBJ1-1; D is unresolved. V was clipped by 1 base and J by 6 bases, with 9 bases between them. This CDR3 is 13 amino acids long. Looked up from germline, CDR1 is SGHTA and CDR2 is FQGNSA. CDR3 sequence: CASSLDPGAEAFF. CDR3 nucleotide sequence: TGTGCCAGCAGCTTAGATCCCGGAGCTGAAGCTTTCTTT.

Ten or more counts support this clonotype. This chain uses TRBV12-3 or TRBV12-4 with TRBJ2-3, with D unclear. The CDR3 covers 14 residues. Deletions cut 3 bases from V and 5 bases from J, with 12 bases between. In DNA, the CDR3 is TGTGCCAGCAGTTTTCCTTTAAAGAGAGATACGCAGTATTTT. Its translation: CASSFPLKRDTQYF.

This clonotype was counted many times. The V call is TRBV29-1, the J call TRBJ1-1; D ambiguous. The CDR3 totals 13 residues. Trimming pared 6 bases from V and 4 bases from J, leaving 15 bases between. Germline CDR1 and CDR2: SQVTM and ANQGSEA. CDR3 DNA: TGCAGCGTCGAGTTTTTTGGTTCCACTGAAGCTTTCTTT. Its protein is CSVEFFGSTEAFF. The full variable domain, in which reference TRBV29-1 and TRBJ1-1 provide the parts outside the CDR3, is SAVISQKPSRDICQRGTSLTIQCQVDSQVTMMFWYRQQPGQSLTLIATANQGSEATYESGFVIDKFPISRPNLTFSTLTVSNMSPEDSSIYLCSVEFFGSTEAFFGQGTRLTVV.

This clonotype was recorded once. The V gene is TRBV12-3 or TRBV12-4, the J gene TRBJ2-5, with D possibly matching TRBD2 (6 bases). This CDR3 has 13 residues. Trimming removed 7 bases at V and 1 base at J, with 10 bases between. In DNA form, the CDR3 reads TGTGCCAGCAATTCCGGGGGCCAAGAGACCCAGTACTTC. Its protein product is CASNSGGQETQYF.

There are a few counts of this clonotype. V is TRBV6-1 and J is TRBJ1-5; the D is unclear. Germline V lookup: CDR1 MNHNS, CDR2 SASEGT. V was clipped by 8 bases and J by 0 bases, with 5 bases between them. The CDR3 runs 12 residues. The CDR3 sequence is CASFNSNQPQHF. The CDR3 DNA is TGTGCCAGCTTCAATAGCAATCAGCCCCAGCATTTT.

This clonotype was detected ten times or more. The V and J genes are TRBV29-1 and TRBJ2-7, with D possibly matching TRBD1 (8 bases). Deletions cut 5 bases from V and 2 bases from J, with 25 bases between. The germline V gene encodes CDR1 SQVTM and CDR2 ANQGSEA. The CDR3 loop spans 17 amino acids. CDR3 protein: CSVPREDRTGTTYEQYF. The CDR3 DNA reads as TGCAGCGTTCCTCGGGAGGACCGGACAGGGACAACCTACGAGCAGTACTTC.

There are many counts of this clonotype. This chain uses TRBV30 with TRBJ1-1, with D maybe TRBD1 (5 bases). The CDR3 has 11 residues. Germline assignment: CDR1 GTSNPN and CDR2 SVGIG (reference sequence). Trimming shortened V by 3 bases and J by 4 bases, and 6 bases separated the two germline ends. The DNA of the CDR3 is TGTGCCTGGAGAGGGGCCACTGAAGCTTTCTTT. It encodes CAWRGATEAFF. The whole variable domain, filled in from reference TRBV30 and TRBJ1-1, reads SQTIHQWPATLVQPVGSPLSLECTVEGTSNPNLYWYRQAAGRGLQLLFYSVGIGQISSEVPQNLSASRPQDRQFILSSKKLLLSDSGFYLCAWRGATEAFFGQGTRLTVV.

This clonotype was found many times. This sequence joins TRBV10-3 and TRBJ2-5, with 13 bases fitting TRBD2. Germline CDR1 is ENHRY and CDR2 is SYGVKD. Trimming took 2 bases from V and 0 from J; bases not matched to a gene: 3. The CDR3 is 17 residues long. The CDR3 sequence: CAISETSGRANQETQYF. The CDR3 nucleotides read TGTGCCATCAGTGAGACTAGCGGGAGGGCCAACCAAGAGACCCAGTACTTC.

This clonotype showed up just a few times. CDR3 residues: CASSLALGTGGQETQYF. The CDR3 DNA reads as TGTGCCAGCAGCTTAGCCCTGGGGACAGGGGGCCAGGAGACCCAGTACTTC. The V call is TRBV13, the J call TRBJ2-5, with 12 bases matching TRBD1. The V segment lost 1 base and the J segment 5 bases; nucleotides outside the gene matches: 8. Germline V lookup: CDR1 PRHDT, CDR2 FYEKMQ (reference sequence). The CDR3 has 17 residues.

This clonotype has a count of ten or more. The rearrangement uses TRBV12-3 or TRBV12-4 and TRBJ2-7; the match to TRBD1 covers 7 bases. This CDR3 is built from 14 residues. Germline trimming cut 4 bases from V and 5 bases from J; bases unmatched to any gene: 8. This CDR3 is CASSYRGGGDEQYF. In DNA form, the CDR3 reads TGTGCCAGCAGTTACAGGGGTGGAGGTGACGAGCAGTACTTC.

This clonotype was picked up many times. The chain has TRBV20-1 and TRBJ1-2; D might be TRBD1 (5 bases). Germline CDR1 and CDR2: DFQATT and SNEGSKA (reference sequence). Trimming took off 6 bases at V and 3 bases at J, with 14 bases between the two ends. The CDR3 covers 13 residues. The CDR3 region is CSASTGSYYGYTF. The DNA of the CDR3 is TGCAGTGCATCCACAGGAAGCTACTATGGCTACACCTTC.

This clonotype was found many times. V is TRBV28 and J is TRBJ2-5, with 8 bases lining up with TRBD2. Germline V gives CDR1 MDHEN, CDR2 SYDVKM. The ends lost 4 bases at V and 5 bases at J; junction bases unmatched: 15. This CDR3 spans 17 amino acids. Written as DNA, the CDR3 is TGTGCCAGCAGTTCCCCCGGGGGGGGAGGGCCTCTGGAGACCCAGTACTTC. The encoded protein is CASSSPGGGGPLETQYF.

There are many counts of this clonotype. The J gene is TRBJ2-5, the V gene TRBV4-1; TRBD2 matches 7 bases. CDR3 length: 21 residues. Trimming removed 1 base from V and 4 bases from J; junction bases left unmatched: 24. The germline V gene has CDR1 MGHRA and CDR2 YSYEKL. The DNA for the CDR3 is TGCGCCAGCAGCCAAGGATTAACTAGCGAGTACTCATGGCATGGTGGAGAGACCCAGTACTTC. Protein: CASSQGLTSEYSWHGGETQYF.

This clonotype was counted at least ten times. V is TRBV24-1 and J is TRBJ2-4; D might be TRBD1 or TRBD2, each matching 5 bases. Germline CDR1 is KGHDR and CDR2 is SFDVKD. This CDR3 has 14 residues. V lost 3 bases and J 7 bases, leaving 12 bases between the germline ends. The CDR3 sequence: CATSDTGRGNIQYF. CDR3 nucleotides: TGTGCCACCAGTGATACAGGAAGAGGGAACATTCAGTACTTC.

This clonotype occurred many times. The chain joins TRBV27 to TRBJ1-1; maybe TRBD1 (6 bases). The V gene's germline CDR1 is MNHEY and CDR2 SMNVEV (reference sequence). Trimming took 8 bases from V and 0 from J, leaving 13 bases between them. This CDR3 contains 14 residues. The DNA of the CDR3 is TGTGCCAGCGCGGACAGACTCATGAACACTGAAGCTTTCTTT. Translating it yields CASADRLMNTEAFF.

This clonotype was picked up many times. The chain has TRBV30 and TRBJ1-1, with unresolved D. Trimming pared 0 bases from V and 11 bases from J, leaving 16 bases between. This CDR3 contains 13 residues. Per germline, CDR1 GTSNPN and CDR2 SVGIG (reference sequence). CDR3 bases: TGTGCCTGGAGTGTTGGGGTGGGAGAGAACGCTTTCTTT. Translation gives CAWSVGVGENAFF.

This clonotype has at least ten counts. The chain recombines TRBV7-9 with TRBJ1-2; the D gene is possibly TRBD1 (5 bases). The V end was cut by 5 bases, the J end by 8 bases, with 12 bases between. The CDR3 spans 12 residues. Per germline, CDR1 SEHNR and CDR2 FQNEAQ (reference sequence). This CDR3 reads CASSQFDSGYTF. The CDR3 region has the DNA TGTGCCAGCAGCCAATTCGACAGCGGCTACACCTTC.

This clonotype was counted at least ten times. At one of its ends the junction is not consistent with the germline gene, which may arise from a read error. This chain uses TRBV12-3 or TRBV12-4 with TRBJ2-4, with unresolved D. The CDR3 sequence is 13 residues long. The CDR3 spells CASSLAATNIKYF. The CDR3 nucleotides are TGTGCCAGCAGTTTAGCCGCAACCAACATTAAGTACTTC.

This rearrangement joins TRBV6-1 to TRBJ1-1; D is undetermined. Trimming removed 2 bases from V and 4 bases from J, with 8 bases in between. Looked up from germline, CDR1 is MNHNS and CDR2 is SASEGT. This CDR3 region has 13 residues. The DNA for the CDR3 is TGTGCCAGCAGTGAATATCGGGGCACTGAAGCTTTCTTT. As protein: CASSEYRGTEAFF.

Note on this clonotype: A read error is possible here, since a much larger clone lies one base away. CDR3 sequence: CASSLTAPRQETEYF. CDR3 nucleotide sequence: TGCGCCAGCAGCTTGACCGCCCCACGTCAAGAGACCGAGTACTTC. This chain connects TRBV5-1 to TRBJ2-5; D is unresolved. This CDR3 is 15 amino acids long. CDR1 and CDR2 from the germline V gene are SGHRS and YFSETQ.

Ten or more counts support this clonotype. The rearrangement joins TRBV12-3 or TRBV12-4 to TRBJ2-1; 7 positions match TRBD2. V was pared by 7 bases and J by 3 bases, with 12 bases of the junction left unmatched. The CDR3 runs to 16 residues. The CDR3 DNA is TGTGCCAGCACCGCGCTCGGGAGGCTACTCTACAATGAGCAGTTCTTC. It specifies CASTALGRLLYNEQFF.

This clonotype was detected many times. The chain combines TRBV19 with TRBJ2-7; D unresolved. CDR1 is LNHDA, CDR2 SQIVND, per germline (reference sequence). V lost 3 bases and J lost 0, with 6 bases in between. The CDR3 length is 13 residues. The CDR3, as DNA: TGTGCCAGTAGTATTGACTCCTCCTACGAGCAGTACTTC. The encoded protein is CASSIDSSYEQYF. Filled out from reference TRBV19 and TRBJ2-7, the complete variable domain reads DGGITQSPKYLFRKEGQNVTLSCEQNLNHDAMYWYRQDPGQGLRLIYYSQIVNDFQKGDIAEGYSVSREKKESFPLTVTSAQKNPTAFYLCASSIDSSYEQYFGPGTRLTVT.

This clonotype has a handful of counts. V usage is TRBV4-1 and J usage is TRBJ2-5; perhaps TRBD1 as D (7 bases). Deletions cut 6 bases from V and 0 bases from J, with 23 bases between. The CDR3 is made up of 18 amino acids. Germline CDR1 and CDR2: MGHRA and YSYEKL. The CDR3 loop reads CASSSVRAGQFNQETQYF. In DNA form, the CDR3 reads TGCGCCAGCAGTTCCGTAAGGGCGGGACAGTTTAACCAAGAGACCCAGTACTTC.

This clonotype has more than one count but fewer than ten. The V call is TRBV7-2, the J call TRBJ2-2; 9 bases map to TRBD1. The CDR3 totals 20 residues. Germline trimming cut 5 bases from V and 6 bases from J; bases unmatched to any gene: 22. CDR1 and CDR2 (germline): SGHTA, FQGNSA. The CDR3 sequence: CASSALGQGTPPHRAGELFF. The CDR3 DNA reads TGTGCCAGCAGCGCCCTTGGACAGGGGACCCCCCCACACCGGGCCGGGGAGCTGTTTTTT.

The table lists this clonotype with many counts. The DNA of the CDR3 is TGTGCCAGCAGCCTAGGACTGCTCGGCGAGCAGTACTTC. It yields the protein CASSLGLLGEQYF. V usage is TRBV2 and J usage is TRBJ2-7; a weak D match, TRBD2 (5 bases). The CDR3 totals 13 residues. The V and J ends lost 6 bases and 6 bases respectively, with 15 bases between them. The germline V gene has CDR1 SNHLY and CDR2 FYNNEI.

The chain links TRBV12-3 or TRBV12-4 to TRBJ1-2; 10 bases agree with TRBD1. The CDR3 is made up of 12 amino acids. V dropped 6 bases and J dropped 13; count of bases not matched to a gene: 8. The CDR3 nucleotides are TGTGCCAGCAGCCTAGGGACAGGGGCGGGCACCTTC. It specifies CASSLGTGAGTF.

This clonotype was detected ten times or more. The chain uses TRBV20-1 and TRBJ1-1, with a possible D match to TRBD1 (5 bases). CDR1 and CDR2 from the germline V gene are DFQATT and SNEGSKA (reference sequence). Deletions cut 6 bases from V and 0 bases from J, with 17 bases between. There are 15 residues in the CDR3. CDR3 bases: TGCAGTGCCCTCGCGCCAGGGCAAGTGAACACTGAAGCTTTCTTT. Translated, it gives CSALAPGQVNTEAFF.

This clonotype has a single count. The chain joins TRBV6-7 to TRBJ2-7, with D uncertain. TRBV6-7 is given ORF status, its function remaining uncertain. The CDR3 is 8 amino acids. The CDR3 loop reads CDFDEQYF. The CDR3 nucleotides are TGTGATTTCGACGAGCAGTACTTC.

The rearrangement joins TRBV29-1 to TRBJ1-1; possibly TRBD1 for D (5 bases). CDR3 length: 14 residues. With 0 bases removed from V and 1 base from J, the gap between germline ends came to 9 bases. In germline, CDR1 is SQVTM, CDR2 ANQGSEA. The CDR3 DNA follows: TGCAGCGTTGAAGAATCAGGGACGAACACTGAAGCTTTCTTT. This codes for CSVEESGTNTEAFF.